The 7 T cell receptor beta chains below come from one sample, sequenced in a study of T cell responses to AZD1222 COVID-19 vaccine (dated by TCRdb to the early 2020s). Sample time point, as interpreted from the label and publication: baseline before first vaccination. To prepare the library, the immunoSEQ multiplex PCR assay was applied. TCRdb carries this immuneACCESS record with in-frame sequences only. Its versions omit some clonotypes, under half of them owing to an unresolved V gene in the studies checked, with the rest unexplained. The sample table holds about 150,000 clones, of which roughly nine tenths were seen once. The top ten clonotypes cover approximately 2% of the sample. Sample: peripheral blood, taken on day 0 of AZD1222 vaccination. Receptor source: an adult in good health.

The V gene is TRBV6-2 or TRBV6-3, the J gene TRBJ2-7; the D gene is possibly TRBD1 (7 bases). Trimming cost V 6 bases and J 3 bases, with 15 bases left between them. The CDR3 is made up of 14 amino acids. Germline assignment: CDR1 MNHEY and CDR2 SVGEGT. CDR3 residues: CASSPGGSSYEQYF. Here the CDR3 DNA reads TGTGCCAGCAGCCCAGGGGGGTCCAGCTACGAGCAGTACTTC.

This sequence joins TRBV5-4 and TRBJ2-7, with TRBD2 identical over 10 bases. CDR1 SGHNT and CDR2 YYREEE come from the germline V gene (reference sequence). This CDR3 is 15 amino acids long. Losses at the gene ends were 2 bases for V and 3 bases for J; bases not matched to a gene: 5. CDR3 sequence (DNA): TGTGCCAGCAGCTTAGCTAGCGGGGGTGGCTACGAGCAGTACTTC. As protein: CASSLASGGGYEQYF.

In DNA form, the CDR3 reads TGTGCCAGCAGCTTAGGGCTGGGAAATTCACCCCTCCACTTT. Encoded protein: CASSLGLGNSPLHF. This chain uses TRBV7-6 with TRBJ1-6; D is unclear. Trimming left V 1 base short and J 7 bases short, with 8 bases between. This CDR3 is built from 14 residues. From germline, CDR1 is SGHVS and CDR2 FNYEAQ.

The chain is built from TRBV12-3 or TRBV12-4 and TRBJ2-1; 9 nucleotides agree with TRBD2. CDR3 size: 12 residues. J lost 11 bases, V lost 11 bases, and 10 bases had no gene match. Here the CDR3 DNA reads TGTGCCCAAGGTCATCCTAGCGGGAAGCAGTTCTTC. Protein sequence: CAQGHPSGKQFF.

The chain has TRBV2 and TRBJ2-5, with a possible D match to TRBD2 (6 bases). The germline gives CDR1 SNHLY, CDR2 FYNNEI. The CDR3 loop spans 17 amino acids. The V end lost 0 bases, the J end lost 1 base, and 15 bases lay between the germline ends. The CDR3 DNA reads as TGTGCCAGCAGTGAAGCGGGCCGGACTACCCTCCAAGAGACCCAGTACTTC. Translation gives CASSEAGRTTLQETQYF.

V gene TRBV5-1 combines with J gene TRBJ2-3; 8 bases agree with TRBD2. V shed 7 bases, J shed 3 bases, and the junction held 7 bases outside the gene matches. The CDR3 is made up of 14 amino acids. Germline assignment: CDR1 SGHRS and CDR2 YFSETQ. DNA for the CDR3: TGCGCCAGCCGGGAGGGAGTTGGGACAGATACGCAGTATTTT. Translation gives CASREGVGTDTQYF. Full variable domain (rest looked up from reference TRBV5-1 and TRBJ2-3): KAGVTQTPRYLIKTRGQQVTLSCSPISGHRSVSWYQQTPGQGLQFLFEYFSETQRNKGNFPGRFSGRQFSNSRSEMNVSTLELGDSALYLCASREGVGTDTQYFGPGTRLTVL.

The table lists this clone with a count of one. This CDR3 is CASSRRVTGGNTEAFF. The CDR3, as DNA: TGTGCCAGTAGCAGGCGGGTGACAGGGGGAAACACTGAAGCTTTCTTT. The gene calls are TRBV19 and TRBJ1-1; TRBD1 matches at 9 bases. V shed 6 bases and J 2 bases; nucleotides not matched to a gene: 10. The CDR3 is 16 amino acids. Germline CDR1 is LNHDA and CDR2 is SQIVND (reference sequence).